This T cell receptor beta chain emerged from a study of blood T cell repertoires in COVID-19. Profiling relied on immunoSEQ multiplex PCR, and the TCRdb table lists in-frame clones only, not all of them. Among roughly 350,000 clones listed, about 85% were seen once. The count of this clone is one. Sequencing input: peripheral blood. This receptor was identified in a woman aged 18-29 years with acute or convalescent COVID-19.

CDR3 loop: CASSSRLAYEQYF. CDR3 in DNA: TGTGCCAGCAGTTCTAGACTGGCCTACGAGCAGTACTTC. The rearrangement links TRBV28 to TRBJ2-7; D unresolved. Trimming took off 4 bases at V and 2 bases at J, with 9 bases between the two ends. The CDR3 sequence is 13 residues long. From germline, CDR1 is MDHEN and CDR2 SYDVKM.